A single sample gave rise to the 2 T cell receptor beta chains below, sequenced in a study of blood T cell repertoires in COVID-19. Profiling relied on immunoSEQ multiplex PCR, and the TCRdb table lists in-frame clones only, not all of them. This sample has about 310,000 clones, with 70% to 90% found just once. Sequenced input: peripheral blood. All receptors derive from a woman in her forties or fifties who had recovered from COVID-19.

The V call is TRBV5-1, the J call TRBJ1-2, with 7 bases matching TRBD1. CDR3 length: 13 amino acids. CDR1 SGHRS and CDR2 YFSETQ come from the germline V gene. V was clipped by 4 bases and J by 3 bases; unmatched bases: 3. CDR3 DNA sequence: TGCGCCAGCAGCCTTACAGGGGACTATGGCTACACCTTC. Translation gives CASSLTGDYGYTF.

V usage is TRBV7-8 and J usage is TRBJ2-4, with D perhaps matching TRBD1 (7 bases). The CDR3 runs 14 residues. Trimming left V 2 bases short and J 6 bases short, with 11 bases between. The germline gives CDR1 SGHVS, CDR2 FQNEAQ. This CDR3 reads CASSLNRGGNIQYF. CDR3 DNA: TGTGCCAGCAGCTTAAACAGGGGAGGAAACATTCAGTACTTC. Together with reference TRBV7-8 and TRBJ2-4, the CDR3 gives the full variable domain: GAGVSQSPRYKVAKRGQDVALRCDPISGHVSLFWYQQALGQGPEFLTYFQNEAQLDKSGLPSDRFFAERPEGSVSTLKIQRTQQEDSAVYLCASSLNRGGNIQYFGAGTRLSVL.